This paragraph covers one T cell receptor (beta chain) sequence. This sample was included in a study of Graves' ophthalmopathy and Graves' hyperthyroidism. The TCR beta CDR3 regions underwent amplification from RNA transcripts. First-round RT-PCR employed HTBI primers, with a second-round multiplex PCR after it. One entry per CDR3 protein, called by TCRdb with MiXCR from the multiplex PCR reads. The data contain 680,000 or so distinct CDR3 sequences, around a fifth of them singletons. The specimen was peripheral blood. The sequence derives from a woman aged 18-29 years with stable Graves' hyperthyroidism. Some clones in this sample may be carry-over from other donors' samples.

The CDR3 bases are TGTGCCAGCTCGCCGACGGGGTATAGCAATCAGCCCCAGTATTTT. It translates to CASSPTGYSNQPQYF. The chain employs TRBV18 and TRBJ1-5; weak D call: TRBD2 (5 bases). The DNA end favors TRBJ2-3, so the J call may be wrong. Germline V gene lookup returns CDR1 KGHSH and CDR2 LQKENI. This CDR3 contains 15 residues.